This record concerns one T cell receptor (beta chain) sequence. This sample stems from a study of blood T cell repertoires in COVID-19. Across the study: T cells, B-cell-depleted T cells, or PBMCs provided the cDNA or gDNA that served as material.

The CDR3 is made up of 15 amino acids. V dropped 4 bases and J dropped 8 bases, with 20 bases sitting between them. Germline lookup yields CDR1 LGHDT and CDR2 YNNKEL (reference sequence). Original methodology: Amplification with reference gene primers provided the estimates of nucleated cell counts. Method: immunoSEQ multiplex PCR; TCRdb's copy keeps in-frame clones and lacks some. The DNA was the basis for D and trimming; V, J and clone size are from that table. The data contain approximately 490,000 clones, 87% of them singletons. Cohorts were assigned according to the clinical history that participants reported.

The specimen was PBMCs or T cells enriched from blood (not recorded which). The chain carries TRBV3-1 (or the pseudogene TRBV3-2) and TRBJ1-2, with a possible D match to TRBD1 (5 bases). This TCR was sampled from a woman aged 18-29 years who had recovered from COVID-19. The DNA for the CDR3 is TGTGCCAGCAGCCGGCAAGTACAAGGGGATGGGGGCTACACCTTC. It encodes CASSRQVQGDGGYTF.